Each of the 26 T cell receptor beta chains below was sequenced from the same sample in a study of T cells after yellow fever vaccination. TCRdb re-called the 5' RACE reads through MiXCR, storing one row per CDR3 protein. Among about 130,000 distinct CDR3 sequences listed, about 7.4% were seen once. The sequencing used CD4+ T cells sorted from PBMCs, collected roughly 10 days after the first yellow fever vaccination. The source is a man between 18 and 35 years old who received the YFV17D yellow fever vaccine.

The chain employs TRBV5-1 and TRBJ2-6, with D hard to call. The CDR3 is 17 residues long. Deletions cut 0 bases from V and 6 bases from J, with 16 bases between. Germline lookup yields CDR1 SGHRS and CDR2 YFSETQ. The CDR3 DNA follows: TGCGCCAGCAGCTTGGGCCTCCGGGCCCCGCAGGCCAACGTCCTGACTTTC. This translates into CASSLGLRAPQANVLTF.

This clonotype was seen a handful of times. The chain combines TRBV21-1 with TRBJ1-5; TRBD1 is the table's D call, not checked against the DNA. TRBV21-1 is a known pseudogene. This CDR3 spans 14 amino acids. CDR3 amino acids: CASGGSAGYQPQHF. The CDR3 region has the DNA TGTGCCAGCGGGGGGAGCGCGGGTTATCAGCCCCAGCATTTT.

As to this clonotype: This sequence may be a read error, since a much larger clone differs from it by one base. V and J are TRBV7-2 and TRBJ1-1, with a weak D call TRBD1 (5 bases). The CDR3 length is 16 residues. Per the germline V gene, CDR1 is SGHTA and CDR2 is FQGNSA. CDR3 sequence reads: CGSSTLGGGFVTEAFF. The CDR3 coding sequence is TGTGGCAGCAGCACCCTGGGCGGGGGATTCGTCACTGAAGCTTTCTTT. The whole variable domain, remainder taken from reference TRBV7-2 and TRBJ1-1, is GAGVSQSPSNKVTEKGKDVELRCDPISGHTALYWYRQSLGQGLEFLIYFQGNSAPDKSGLPSDRFSAERTGGSVSTLTIQRTQQEDSAVYLCGSSTLGGGFVTEAFFGQGTRLTVV.

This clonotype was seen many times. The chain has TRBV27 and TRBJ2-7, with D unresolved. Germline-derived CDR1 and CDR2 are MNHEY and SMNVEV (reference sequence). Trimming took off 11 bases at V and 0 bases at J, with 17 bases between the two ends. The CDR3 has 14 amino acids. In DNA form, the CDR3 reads TGTGCCTCAAAGGACCGCCCGGGCTCCTACGAGCAGTACGTC. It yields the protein CASKDRPGSYEQYV.

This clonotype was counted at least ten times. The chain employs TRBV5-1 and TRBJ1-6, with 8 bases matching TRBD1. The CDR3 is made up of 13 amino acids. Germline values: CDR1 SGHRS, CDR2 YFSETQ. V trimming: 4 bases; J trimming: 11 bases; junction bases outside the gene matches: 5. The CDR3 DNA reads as TGCGCCAGCAGCCAAGGACAGGGCGCACCCCTCCACTTT. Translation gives CASSQGQGAPLHF.

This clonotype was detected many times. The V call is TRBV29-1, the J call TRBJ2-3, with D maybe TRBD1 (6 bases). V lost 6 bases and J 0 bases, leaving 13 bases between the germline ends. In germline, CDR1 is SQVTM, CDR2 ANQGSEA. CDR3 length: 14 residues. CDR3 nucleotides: TGCAGCGTGGCTCCGGGACAAAGCACAGATACGCAGTATTTT. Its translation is CSVAPGQSTDTQYF.

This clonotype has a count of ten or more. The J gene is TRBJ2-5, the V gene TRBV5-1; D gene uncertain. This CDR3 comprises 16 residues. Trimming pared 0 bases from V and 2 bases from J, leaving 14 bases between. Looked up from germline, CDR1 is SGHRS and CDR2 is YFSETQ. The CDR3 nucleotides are TGCGCCAGCAGCTTGGCCCTAAGGGTGGGGCAAGAGACCCAGTACTTC. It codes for CASSLALRVGQETQYF.

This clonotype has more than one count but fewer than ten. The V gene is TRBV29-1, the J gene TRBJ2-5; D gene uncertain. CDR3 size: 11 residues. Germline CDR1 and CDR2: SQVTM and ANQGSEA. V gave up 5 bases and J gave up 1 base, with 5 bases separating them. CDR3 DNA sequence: TGCAGCGTTTTGCCCCAAGAGACCCAGTACTTC. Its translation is CSVLPQETQYF.

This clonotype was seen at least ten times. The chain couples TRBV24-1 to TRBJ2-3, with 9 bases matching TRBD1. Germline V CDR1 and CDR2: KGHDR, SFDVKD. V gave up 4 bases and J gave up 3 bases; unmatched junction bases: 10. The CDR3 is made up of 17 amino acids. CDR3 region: CATSDPGQGGATDTQYF. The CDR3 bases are TGTGCCACCAGTGACCCGGGACAGGGTGGGGCAACAGATACGCAGTATTTT.

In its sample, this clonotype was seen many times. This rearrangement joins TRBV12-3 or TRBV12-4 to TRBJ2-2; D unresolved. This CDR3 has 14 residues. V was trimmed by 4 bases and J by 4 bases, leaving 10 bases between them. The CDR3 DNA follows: TGTGCCAGCAGTTCTGCCGGCGGCACCGGGGAGCTGTTTTTT. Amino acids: CASSSAGGTGELFF.

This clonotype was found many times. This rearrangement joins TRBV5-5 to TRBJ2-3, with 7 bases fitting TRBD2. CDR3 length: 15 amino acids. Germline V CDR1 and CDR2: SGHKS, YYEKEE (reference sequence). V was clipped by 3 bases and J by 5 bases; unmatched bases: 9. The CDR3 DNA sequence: TGTGCCAGCAGCTCCCCGGGGAGGGGTAGAGATACGCAGTATTTT. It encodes CASSSPGRGRDTQYF.

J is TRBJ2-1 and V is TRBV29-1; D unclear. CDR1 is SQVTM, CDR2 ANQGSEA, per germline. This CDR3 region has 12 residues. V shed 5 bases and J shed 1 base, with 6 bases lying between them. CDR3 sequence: CSVSHSYNEQFF. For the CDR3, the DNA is TGCAGCGTTTCTCATTCCTACAATGAGCAGTTCTTC.

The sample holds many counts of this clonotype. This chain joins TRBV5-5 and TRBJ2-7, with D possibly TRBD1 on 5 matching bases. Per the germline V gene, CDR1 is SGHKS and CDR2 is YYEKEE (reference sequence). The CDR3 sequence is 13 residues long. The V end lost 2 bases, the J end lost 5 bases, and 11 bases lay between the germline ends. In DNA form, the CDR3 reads TGTGCCAGCAGCTTATTTGGGGCCAACGAGCAGTACGTC. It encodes CASSLFGANEQYV.

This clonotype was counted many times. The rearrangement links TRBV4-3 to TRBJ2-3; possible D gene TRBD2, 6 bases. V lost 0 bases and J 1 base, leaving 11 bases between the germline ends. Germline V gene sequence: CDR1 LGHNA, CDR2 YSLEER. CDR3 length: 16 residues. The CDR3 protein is CASSQDGTGGTDTQYF. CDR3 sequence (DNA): TGCGCCAGCAGCCAAGATGGGACGGGGGGCACAGATACGCAGTATTTT.

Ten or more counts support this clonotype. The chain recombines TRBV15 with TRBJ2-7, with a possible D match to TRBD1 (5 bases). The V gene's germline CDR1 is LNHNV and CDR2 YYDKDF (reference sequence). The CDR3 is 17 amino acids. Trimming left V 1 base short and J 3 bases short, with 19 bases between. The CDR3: CATSRAPQDPQGYEQYV. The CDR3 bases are TGTGCCACCAGCAGAGCCCCCCAGGACCCCCAGGGCTACGAGCAGTACGTC.

The CDR3 DNA sequence: TGTGCCAGTACCGGGACAGGGGGCCGATACGGGTATGGCTACACCTTC. Translation: CASTGTGGRYGYGYTF. The chain recombines TRBV19 with TRBJ1-2; 12 bases agree with TRBD1. CDR1 and CDR2 (germline): LNHDA, SQIVND (reference sequence). The junction had 11 bases not matched to a gene; V was cut back by 7 bases and J by 5 bases. The CDR3 is 16 residues long.

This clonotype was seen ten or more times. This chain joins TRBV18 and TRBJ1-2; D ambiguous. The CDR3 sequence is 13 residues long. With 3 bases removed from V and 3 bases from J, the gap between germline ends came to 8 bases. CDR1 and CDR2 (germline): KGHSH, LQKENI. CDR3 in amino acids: CASSPTLHYGYTF. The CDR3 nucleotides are TGTGCCAGCTCACCGACTCTACACTATGGCTACACCTTC.

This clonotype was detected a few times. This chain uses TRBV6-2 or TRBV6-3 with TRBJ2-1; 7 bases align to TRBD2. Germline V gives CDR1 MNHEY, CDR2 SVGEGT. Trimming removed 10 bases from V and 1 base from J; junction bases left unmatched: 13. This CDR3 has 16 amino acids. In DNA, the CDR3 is TGTGCCACCCTCAGACCGACTAGCCCTTCCTACAATGAGCAGTTCTTC. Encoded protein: CATLRPTSPSYNEQFF.

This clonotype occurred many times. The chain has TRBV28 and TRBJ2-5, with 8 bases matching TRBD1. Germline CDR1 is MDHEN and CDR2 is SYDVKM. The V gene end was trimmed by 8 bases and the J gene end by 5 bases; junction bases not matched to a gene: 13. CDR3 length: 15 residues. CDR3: CASGSRGLSRETQYF. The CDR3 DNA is TGTGCCAGCGGCTCCAGGGGGCTATCCAGGGAGACCCAGTACTTC.

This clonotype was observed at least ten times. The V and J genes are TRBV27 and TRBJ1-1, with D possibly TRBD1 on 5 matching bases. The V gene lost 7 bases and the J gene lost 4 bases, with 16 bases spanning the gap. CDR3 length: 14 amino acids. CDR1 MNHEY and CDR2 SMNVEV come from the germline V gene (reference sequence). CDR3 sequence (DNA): TGTGCCAGCATCAAAAACCCTGGGGGCACTGAAGCTTTCTTT. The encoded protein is CASIKNPGGTEAFF.

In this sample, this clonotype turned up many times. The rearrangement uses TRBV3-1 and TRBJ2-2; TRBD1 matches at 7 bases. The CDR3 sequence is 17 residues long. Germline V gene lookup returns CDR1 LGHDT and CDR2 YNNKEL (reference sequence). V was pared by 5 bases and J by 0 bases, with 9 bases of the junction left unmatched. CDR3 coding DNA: TGTGCCAGCAGCAACCGGGACAGTTTACCGAACACCGGGGAGCTGTTTTTT. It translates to CASSNRDSLPNTGELFF.

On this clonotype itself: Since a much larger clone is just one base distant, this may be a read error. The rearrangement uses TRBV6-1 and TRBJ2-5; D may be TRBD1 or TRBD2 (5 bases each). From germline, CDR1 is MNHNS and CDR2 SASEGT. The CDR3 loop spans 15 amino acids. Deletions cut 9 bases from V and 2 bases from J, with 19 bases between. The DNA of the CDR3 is TGTGCCAGTAGTATCGGGACCTATTCGCAAGAGACCCAGTACTTC. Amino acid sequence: CASSIGTYSQETQYF.

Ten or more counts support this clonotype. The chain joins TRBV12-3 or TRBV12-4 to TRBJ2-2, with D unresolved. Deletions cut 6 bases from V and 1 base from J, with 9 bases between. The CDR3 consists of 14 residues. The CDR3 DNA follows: TGTGCCAGCAGCCCCTCAGTGAACACCGGGGAGCTGTTTTTT. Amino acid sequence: CASSPSVNTGELFF.

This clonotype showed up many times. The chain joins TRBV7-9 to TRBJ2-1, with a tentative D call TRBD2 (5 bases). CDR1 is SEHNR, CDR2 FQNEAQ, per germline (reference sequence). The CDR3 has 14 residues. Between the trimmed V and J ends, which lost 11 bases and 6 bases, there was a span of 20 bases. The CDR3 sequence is CAGQREFRSNEQFF. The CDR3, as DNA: TGTGCCGGCCAAAGGGAGTTTAGGTCCAATGAGCAGTTCTTC.

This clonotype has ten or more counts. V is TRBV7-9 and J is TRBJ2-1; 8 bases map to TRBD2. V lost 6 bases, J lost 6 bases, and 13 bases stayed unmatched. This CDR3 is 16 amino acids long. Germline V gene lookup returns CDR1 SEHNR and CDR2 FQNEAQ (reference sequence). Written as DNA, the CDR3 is TGTGCCAGCAGAAGACCGGGACTAGGCATTCCCAATGAGCAGTTCTTC. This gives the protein CASRRPGLGIPNEQFF. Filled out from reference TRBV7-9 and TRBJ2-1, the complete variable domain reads DTGVSQNPRHKITKRGQNVTFRCDPISEHNRLYWYRQTLGQGPEFLTYFQNEAQLEKSRLLSDRFSAERPKGSFSTLEIQRTEQGDSAMYLCASRRPGLGIPNEQFFGPGTRLTVL.

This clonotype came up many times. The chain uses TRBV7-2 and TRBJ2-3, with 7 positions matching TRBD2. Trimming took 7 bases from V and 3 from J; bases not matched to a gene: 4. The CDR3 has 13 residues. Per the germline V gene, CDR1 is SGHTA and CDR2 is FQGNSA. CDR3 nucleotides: TGTGCCAGCAACTTCGGGGGGACAGATACGCAGTATTTT. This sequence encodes CASNFGGTDTQYF. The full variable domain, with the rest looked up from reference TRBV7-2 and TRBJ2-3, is GAGVSQSPSNKVTEKGKDVELRCDPISGHTALYWYRQSLGQGLEFLIYFQGNSAPDKSGLPSDRFSAERTGGSVSTLTIQRTQQEDSAVYLCASNFGGTDTQYFGPGTRLTVL.